One and the same sample provided the 17 T cell receptor beta chains below, sequenced in a study of cytomegalovirus exposure and HLA in healthy donors. In the PCR, 60 Vbeta and 13 Jbeta primers were used. TCRdb's table, derived via immunoSEQ multiplex PCR, lists solely in-frame clones and lacks some. The sample yields fewer than 200,000 clones, around 80% seen once. The sample taken for sequencing was PBMCs. These receptors came from a man aged 40-49 years in good health and CMV-seronegative.

This clone was picked up a small number of times. The gene calls are TRBV5-4 and TRBJ1-2; 9 bases agree with TRBD1. Unmatched junction bases numbered 7, after V lost 0 bases and J lost 7 bases. This CDR3 is 15 amino acids long. The V gene's germline CDR1 is SGHNT and CDR2 YYREEE (reference sequence). The CDR3 sequence: CASSLADRGFAGYTF. The CDR3 nucleotides are TGTGCCAGCAGCTTGGCGGACAGGGGATTTGCTGGCTACACCTTC.

The chain combines TRBV5-1 with TRBJ2-7; 10 bases are a match to TRBD1. Trimming removed 3 bases from V and 4 bases from J; junction bases left unmatched: 7. From germline, CDR1 is SGHRS and CDR2 YFSETQ. This CDR3 has 15 residues. CDR3 amino acids: CASSWGTGVMYEQYF. The CDR3 DNA follows: TGCGCCAGCAGCTGGGGGACAGGGGTTATGTACGAGCAGTACTTC.

The chain carries TRBV5-1 and TRBJ2-3; 9 bases fit TRBD1. CDR1 and CDR2 from the germline V gene are SGHRS and YFSETQ. V trimming: 3 bases; J trimming: 2 bases; junction bases outside the gene matches: 7. This CDR3 region has 16 residues. The CDR3 spells CASSSGGQGNTDTQYF. The CDR3 DNA is TGCGCCAGCAGCTCGGGCGGACAGGGGAACACAGATACGCAGTATTTT.

This chain links TRBV19 with TRBJ2-4; D is perhaps TRBD2 (5 bases). Germline CDR1 reads LNHDA; CDR2 reads SQIVND (reference sequence). The V gene lost 4 bases and the J gene lost 0 bases, with 22 bases spanning the gap. CDR3 size: 19 residues. The CDR3 region has the DNA TGTGCCAGTAGTACGAGGAGGACCGGGAACATAATAGCCAAAAACATTCAGTACTTC. Protein: CASSTRRTGNIIAKNIQYF.

The rearrangement uses TRBV11-2 and TRBJ1-4, with 8 bases identical to TRBD1. The junction had 7 bases not matched to a gene; V was cut back by 4 bases and J by 3 bases. The CDR3 length is 16 residues. Germline values: CDR1 SGHAT, CDR2 FQNNGV. The CDR3 sequence: CASSSVTGAPNEKLFF. DNA of the CDR3: TGTGCCAGCAGCTCCGTGACAGGGGCGCCTAATGAAAAACTGTTTTTT. The complete variable domain, with remaining parts taken from reference TRBV11-2 and TRBJ1-4, reads EAGVAQSPRYKIIEKRQSVAFWCNPISGHATLYWYQQILGQGPKLLIQFQNNGVVDDSQLPKDRFSAERLKGVDSTLKIQPAKLEDSAVYLCASSSVTGAPNEKLFFGSGTQLSVL.

V and J are TRBV7-8 and TRBJ2-7, with D perhaps TRBD1 (6 bases). The germline gives CDR1 SGHVS, CDR2 FQNEAQ. This CDR3 region has 14 residues. V shed 4 bases and J shed 2 bases, with 12 bases lying between them. Written as DNA, the CDR3 is TGTGCCAGCAGCTCGGCGGCAGGGGCCTACGAGCAGTACTTC. This translates into CASSSAAGAYEQYF.

J is TRBJ1-1 and V is TRBV19; possible D gene TRBD1, 5 bases. Germline-derived CDR1 and CDR2 are LNHDA and SQIVND (reference sequence). This CDR3 has 13 amino acids. V was cut by 5 bases and J by 3 bases, with 10 bases left in between. The CDR3 DNA sequence: TGTGCCAGTAGTTGGCAGGGTTACACTGAAGCTTTCTTT. Translating it yields CASSWQGYTEAFF.

This chain links TRBV6-5 with TRBJ1-5, with TRBD1 matching over 7 bases. The CDR3 runs to 14 residues. V shed 5 bases and J 1 base; nucleotides not matched to a gene: 2. CDR1 and CDR2 (germline): MNHEY, SVGAGI. CDR3 coding DNA: TGTGCCAGCAGTCGACAGGGCAGCAATCAGCCCCAGCATTTT. This translates into CASSRQGSNQPQHF.

The chain uses TRBV21-1 and TRBJ2-1; TRBD2, the table's D call, was not compared with the DNA. TRBV21-1 has pseudogene status. CDR3 length: 14 residues. DNA of the CDR3: TGTGCCAGAAGAGGGACTAGCGGGGGAACTGAGCAGTTCTTC. As protein: CARRGTSGGTEQFF.

V is TRBV28 and J is TRBJ2-5; TRBD2 matches at 8 bases. CDR3 length equals 16 residues. Germline V lookup: CDR1 MDHEN, CDR2 SYDVKM. V shed 8 bases and J 5 bases; nucleotides not matched to a gene: 16. The CDR3 sequence: CASFQSSQRGWETQYF. Here the CDR3 DNA reads TGTGCCAGCTTCCAAAGCTCCCAGCGGGGGTGGGAGACCCAGTACTTC.

The genes are TRBV14 and TRBJ1-2; D ambiguous. This CDR3 is built from 17 residues. CDR1 is SGHDN and CDR2 is FVKESK in the germline V gene. Trimming took off 1 base at V and 0 bases at J, with 15 bases between the two ends. The chain's CDR3 is CASSQGRGPPTNYGYTF. DNA for the CDR3: TGTGCCAGCAGCCAAGGACGCGGGCCACCTACTAACTATGGCTACACCTTC. Full variable domain (remainder filled in from reference TRBV14 and TRBJ1-2): EAGVTQFPSHSVIEKGQTVTLRCDPISGHDNLYWYRRVMGKEIKFLLHFVKESKQDESGMPNNRFLAERTGGTYSTLKVQPAELEDSGVYFCASSQGRGPPTNYGYTFGSGTRLTVV.

The chain is built from TRBV7-9 and TRBJ2-5; TRBD2 aligns across 8 bases. Germline-derived CDR1 and CDR2 are SEHNR and FQNEAQ (reference sequence). The ends lost 6 bases at V and 4 bases at J; junction bases unmatched: 13. The CDR3 contains 16 residues. The CDR3 region has the DNA TGTGCCAGCAGAAAAGGCAGCGGGGGACGGGGAGAGACCCAGTACTTC. This encodes CASRKGSGGRGETQYF.

This clone was detected only once. The rearrangement joins TRBV10-3 to TRBJ2-6; 14 bases fit TRBD2. The CDR3 covers 18 residues. Germline lookup yields CDR1 ENHRY and CDR2 SYGVKD. The V and J ends lost 6 bases and 4 bases, in that order; junction bases with no gene match: 8. CDR3 residues: CAIRGTSGSTGGANVLTF. DNA of the CDR3: TGTGCCATCAGGGGGACTAGCGGGAGTACGGGAGGGGCCAACGTCCTGACTTTC.

The rearrangement joins TRBV2 to TRBJ1-5; D uncertain. CDR3 length: 12 amino acids. Per the germline V gene, CDR1 is SNHLY and CDR2 is FYNNEI. Trimming removed 4 bases from V and 7 bases from J, with 8 bases in between. The CDR3 spells CASSGLRQPQHF. The CDR3 bases are TGTGCCAGCAGTGGTTTGAGGCAGCCCCAGCATTTT.

The chain has TRBV7-8 and TRBJ1-5; no reliable D call. Trimming removed 5 bases at V and 7 bases at J, with 21 bases between. The V gene's germline CDR1 is SGHVS and CDR2 FQNEAQ. CDR3 length: 16 residues. DNA of the CDR3: TGTGCCAGCAGCCCCCGGGAACGTTTGGGCCTCCAGCCCCAGCATTTT. Translated, it gives CASSPRERLGLQPQHF.

Worth noting for this clone: At one end, the junction sequence differs from germline, possibly due to a read error. V and J are TRBV27 and TRBJ1-2; D is possibly TRBD1 (5 bases). CDR1 is MNHEY, CDR2 SMNVEV, per germline (reference sequence). This CDR3 is 16 amino acids long. CDR3 sequence: CASTPTYGGINYGCTF. The DNA of the CDR3 is TGTGCCAGCACACCCACCTACGGGGGTATAAACTATGGCTGCACCTTC.

The sample holds a few counts of this clone. The chain recombines TRBV10-3 with TRBJ1-1; D gene ambiguous. V dropped 3 bases and J dropped 3 bases, with 17 bases sitting between them. The CDR3 spans 16 residues. The V gene's germline CDR1 is ENHRY and CDR2 SYGVKD. CDR3 DNA: TGTGCCATCAGTGAAACCCAGGTCGGATTGGACACTGAAGCTTTCTTT. Its protein product is CAISETQVGLDTEAFF.